This record concerns one TCR beta chain sequence. The target antigen is unknown. The sample comes from a study of vaccination effects on CD4 cells after COVID-19. About the research overall: Specimens were obtained from a couple of convalescent patients 16 days and one week prior to vaccination.

Sequenced by immunoSEQ multiplex PCR; TCRdb stores in-frame clones only, minus some. The sample comprises some 40,000 clones, about two thirds of which are singletons, and about 15% rests with the top ten. Overall study results and limits: The study dataset contains few convalescent patients and includes no early post-infection timepoints.

Trimming removed 1 base from V and 5 bases from J; junction bases left unmatched: 6. This CDR3 is 15 amino acids long. The germline CDR1 and CDR2 sequences are SGHAT and FQDESV (reference sequence). After expansion with viral peptide pools in the ViraFEST assay, antigen-specific CD4+ T cells were sequenced. CD4+ T cell isolation took place after approximately 11 days of culture. PCR showed that the person got SARS-CoV-2 infection at some point between March and December 2020. The material sequenced was CD4+ T cells from PBMCs cultured with HCoV-NL63 spike peptides, taken before COVID-19 vaccination. This clonotype was obtained from a human donor who had a prior SARS-CoV-2 infection. The chain employs TRBV11-1 and TRBJ2-3, with TRBD2 identical over 7 bases. The CDR3 is CASSLGREAIDTQYF. DNA of the CDR3: TGTGCCAGCAGCTTAGGCCGGGAGGCGATAGATACGCAGTATTTT.